The TCR beta chain described here comes from a study of T cell repertoires in cytomegalovirus infection. Turning to the study itself: CMV infection together with matching HLA type was indicated by public TCR beta signatures. General study findings and limits: In two of eight donors, the top clonotype was HLA-C-restricted CMV-specific.

Ten or more counts support this clonotype. What it binds is unknown. The CDR3 consists of 15 residues. Deletions cut 1 base from V and 3 bases from J, with 7 bases between. Germline CDR1 SEHNR, CDR2 FQNEAQ (reference sequence). TCRdb re-called the reads with MiXCR, one entry per CDR3 protein. Found here are under 600,000 distinct CDR3 sequences, approximately 17% of them singletons; the top ten hold about 24%. This TCR derives from a human donor in good health (CMV status not recorded). Some clones in this sample may be carry-over from other donors' samples. Sequencing was performed on CD8+ T cells from PBMCs. This sequence joins TRBV7-9 and TRBJ2-6; no definite D call. CDR3 sequence reads: CASSLVELGANVLTF. DNA for the CDR3: TGTGCCAGCAGCTTAGTCGAGCTTGGGGCCAACGTCCTGACTTTC. Filled out from reference TRBV7-9 and TRBJ2-6, the complete variable domain reads DTGVSQNPRHKITKRGQNVTFRCDPISEHNRLYWYRQTLGQGPEFLTYFQNEAQLEKSRLLSDRFSAERPKGSFSTLEIQRTEQGDSAMYLCASSLVELGANVLTFGAGSRLTVL.